These 4 T cell receptor beta chains were all obtained from the same sample, sequenced in a study of blood T cell repertoires in COVID-19. The table came from immunoSEQ multiplex PCR; TCRdb's copy has only in-frame clones and leaves some out. The sample comprises 250,000 to 350,000 clones, approximately 88% of which are singletons, and about 1.5% rests with the top ten. Sample: peripheral blood. Every receptor here comes from a human donor with COVID-19, enrolled during active disease. The donor label of this sample is uncertain.

The rearrangement links TRBV7-9 to TRBJ1-1, with D perhaps matching TRBD1 (5 bases). The V gene lost 5 bases and the J gene lost 1 base, with 11 bases spanning the gap. This CDR3 spans 14 amino acids. Germline lookup yields CDR1 SEHNR and CDR2 FQNEAQ (reference sequence). Here the CDR3 reads CASSQQGRNTEAFF. The CDR3 DNA reads TGTGCCAGCAGCCAGCAGGGTAGGAACACTGAAGCTTTCTTT.

There are a few counts of this clone. This sequence joins TRBV12-3 or TRBV12-4 and TRBJ2-1; 7 bases are a match to TRBD1. V was pared by 6 bases and J by 7 bases, with 6 bases of the junction left unmatched. The CDR3 sequence is 13 residues long. The CDR3 here is CASSQDRSNEQFF. The CDR3 DNA follows: TGTGCCAGCAGCCAGGACAGGTCAAATGAGCAGTTCTTC.

V gene TRBV18 combines with J gene TRBJ2-3, with 10 bases lining up with TRBD2. Germline V gene lookup returns CDR1 KGHSH and CDR2 LQKENI. J lost 5 bases, V lost 4 bases, and 9 bases had no gene match. The CDR3 runs to 16 residues. The CDR3: CASSLLAGALRDTQYF. CDR3 nucleotide sequence: TGTGCCAGCTCACTCCTAGCGGGAGCCCTTAGAGATACGCAGTATTTT.

The chain joins TRBV5-1 to TRBJ2-1, with D perhaps matching TRBD2 (6 bases). CDR3 length: 16 residues. Looked up from germline, CDR1 is SGHRS and CDR2 is YFSETQ. Trimming stripped 3 bases from V and 0 bases from J, with 13 bases between. CDR3 coding DNA: TGCGCCAGCAGCTCTACAGACGGGAGCTCCTACAATGAGCAGTTCTTC. This translates into CASSSTDGSSYNEQFF. The whole variable domain, remainder taken from reference TRBV5-1 and TRBJ2-1, is KAGVTQTPRYLIKTRGQQVTLSCSPISGHRSVSWYQQTPGQGLQFLFEYFSETQRNKGNFPGRFSGRQFSNSRSEMNVSTLELGDSALYLCASSSTDGSSYNEQFFGPGTRLTVL.